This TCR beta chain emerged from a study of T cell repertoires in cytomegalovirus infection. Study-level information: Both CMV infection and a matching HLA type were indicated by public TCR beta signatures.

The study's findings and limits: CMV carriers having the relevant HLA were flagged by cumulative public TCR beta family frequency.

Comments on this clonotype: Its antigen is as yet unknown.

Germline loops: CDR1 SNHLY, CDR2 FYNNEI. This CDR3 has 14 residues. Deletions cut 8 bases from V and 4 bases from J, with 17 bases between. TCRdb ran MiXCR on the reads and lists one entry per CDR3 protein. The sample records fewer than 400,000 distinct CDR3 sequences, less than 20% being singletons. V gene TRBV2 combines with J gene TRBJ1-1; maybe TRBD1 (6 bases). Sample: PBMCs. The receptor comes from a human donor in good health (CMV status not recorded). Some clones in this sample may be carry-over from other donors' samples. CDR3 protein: CASGGRGSGTEAFF. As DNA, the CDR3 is TGTGCCAGCGGGGGGCGGGGGTCCGGCACTGAAGCTTTCTTT. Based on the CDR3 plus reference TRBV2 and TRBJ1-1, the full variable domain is EPEVTQTPSHQVTQMGQEVILRCVPISNHLYFYWYRQILGQKVEFLVSFYNNEISEKSEIFDDQFSVERPDGSNFTLKIRSTKLEDSAMYFCASGGRGSGTEAFFGQGTRLTVV.